This T cell receptor (beta chain) was found in a study of cytomegalovirus exposure and HLA in healthy donors. Study observations and caveats: Testing in vitro showed a few CMV-associated chains specific for CMV antigens. Across donors, most TCRs were seen rarely, yet some public ones were widespread.

The CDR3 totals 13 residues. Looked up from germline, CDR1 is SNHLY and CDR2 is FYNNEI. Trimming removed 7 bases at V and 0 bases at J, with 9 bases between. Generated by immunoSEQ multiplex PCR, the TCRdb table keeps only in-frame clones and is missing some. The sample holds tens of thousands of clones, around 97% seen once. With respect to this clone: Its antigen is unidentified.

The sequence came from a woman aged 18-35 years in good health and CMV-seropositive. Sequenced: PBMCs. The chain is built from TRBV2 and TRBJ1-1; perhaps TRBD1 as D (6 bases). CDR3 DNA: TGTGCCAGCAAGGACAGATTGAACACTGAAGCTTTCTTT. Translation gives CASKDRLNTEAFF.